This TCR beta chain was recovered during a study of shared clonotypes between healthy human individuals (dated by TCRdb to between 2020 and 2021). Concerning the study at large: Three men and two women, aged 18 to 49 years, made up the cohort. Different laboratories and diverse techniques were used to prepare libraries and sequence TCR repertoires, to increase sequencing depth and limit assay-specific biases. To estimate repertoire size and how much clonotypes are shared between individuals, the study performed deep sequencing of blood TCR repertoires from roughly five healthy adults. Between about 0.9 and 9 billion PBMCs per donor were obtained by leukapheresis. For each donor, CD4 naive and CD4 memory were each given three plates, CD8 naive was given two plates, and CD8 memory was given one plate. Here is what the overall study found, with its caveats: Incomplete sequencing was indicated by rarefaction of sorted-subset datasets, despite the large sequencing depth. Only blood was sampled, and tissue TCR repertoires likely differ from those in blood. Pairwise subsampling led to the expectation that sequencing depth would affect the degree of clonotype sharing among donors. When a handful of donors were compared, the shared fraction of clonotypes was 5% to 6.5% for naive CD4, around 4% for naive CD8, 2.3% for memory CD4, and 0.3% to 0.5% for memory CD8. Estimated clonotype richness was generally larger for naive than for memory subsets. Higher generation probabilities were observed for clonotypes shared by all four sorted-subset donors than for non-shared clonotypes. The genetic and exposure-history diversity represented was limited by the small number of donors.

The donors were healthy, HIV-negative adults with no recently reported acute infections or vaccinations. All donors were Caucasian adults living in Nashville, Tennessee, USA. Magnetic negative selection was used to enrich CD4+ T cells, after which naive cells were positively selected on CD45RA and the negative fraction became the memory subset. After blood collection by leukapheresis, PBMCs were isolated using Ficoll-Histopaque density gradient centrifugation and then cryopreserved in the vapor phase of liquid nitrogen. Purity and quantity of every magnetically sorted T cell population were checked by analytical flow cytometry. Genomic DNA was isolated from each sorted fraction and quantified by UV absorbance on a Nanodrop 2000c. A note on this clone: Its antigen has not been determined. No base quality information exists; no much larger clone differs at one position.

Using the deep immunoSEQ assay, TCR CDR3 regions were amplified from genomic DNA by multiplex PCR. For each cell subset, the extracted genomic DNA was distributed evenly across all wells of several immunoSEQ 96-well plates, and each plate served as one replicate. For sorted subsets, around 0.2 ug genomic DNA, equal to 25,000 to 35,000 T cell genomes, was loaded into each replicate PCR. Purified libraries were measured with a Qubit 3.0 fluorometer, size-checked on a Bioanalyzer 2100, and measured again with the KAPA Library Quantification kit. Each immunoSEQ 96-well plate was sequenced on its own single-read 150-cycle Illumina NextSeq 550 flow cell. In the source study's methods: Because the immunoSEQ output held only junctional sequences and lacked quality scores, the filtering could not match the filtering applied to full-length reads. To assign V/J genes and CDR3, sequences were annotated using PyIR, a Python wrapper for IgBLAST v1.9, with IMGT germline references. Reads were removed for weak V/J assignments (E-value above 1e-6), missing CDR3, stop codons, out-of-frame junctions, or ambiguous translated residues. V3J clonotypes were defined by identical inferred V gene, J gene, and CDR3 amino acid sequence. Percentage overlap between repertoires was calculated by dividing the number of shared unique clonotypes by the size of the smaller repertoire. Richness of each repertoire was evaluated using RTK rarefaction, the Chao1 estimator, and Recon v2.1 estimates of unobserved clonotypes. For all TCRbeta clonotypes obtained by the gDNA method from a few donors, generation probabilities were computed with OLGA. Entries here come from immuneACCESS through TCRdb and include only in-frame sequences with V and J called. Some clones fail to appear in such tables; in the studies checked, an unresolved V gene covers under half of the shortfall, and the cause of the remainder is unknown. The V and J calls and the clone size are those of that table, but D and trimming were determined from the DNA. The sample includes about a million clones, with roughly 80% observed a single time. Approximately 0.9% of the sample belongs to the ten largest clones.

The germline V gene sets CDR1 to MDHEN and CDR2 to SYDVKM. V was cut back by 3 bases and J by 0 bases, leaving a gap of 14 bases between them. The CDR3 has 16 amino acids, counting the end cysteine and phenylalanine. The CDR3 DNA has 48 bases and is translated from base 1. The V and J segments used are TRBV28 and TRBJ1-1, with the D gene not clear enough to name. Sample: memory CD4+ T cells from PBMCs. Per the publication, the cell subset or site label means: CD45RA-negative fraction. The TCR was taken from a man younger than 35 in good health. Some clones in this sample may be carry-over from other donors' samples. The bases are TGTGCCAGCAGTTTTCCCAGGAGCCGAATGAACACTGAAGCTTTCTTT. Its protein reads: CASSFPRSRMNTEAFF.